The next 3 T cell receptor beta chains were all read from a single sample in a study of T-cell memory formation after mild COVID-19. From the 5' RACE reads, TCRdb called clonotypes with MiXCR, one entry per CDR3 protein. This sample carries a few hundred thousand distinct CDR3 sequences, more than 20% of them seen once, and the ten largest clones take around 8.8%. Sequences were obtained from PBMCs or a T cell subset sorted from them (not recorded which). Receptors were obtained from an adult woman who had mild COVID-19 (a few samples of this study predate the infection). Cell type and time point are not known.

The chain links TRBV7-9 to TRBJ1-1; no reliable D call. Trimming removed 0 bases from V and 4 bases from J, with 9 bases in between. Germline-derived CDR1 and CDR2 are SEHNR and FQNEAQ (reference sequence). CDR3 length equals 14 residues. Here the CDR3 DNA reads TGTGCCAGCAGCTTAGCCCTCTTCGGCACTGAAGCTTTCTTT. This gives the protein CASSLALFGTEAFF.

The J gene is TRBJ2-1, the V gene TRBV5-1, with D hard to call. The V and J ends lost 1 base and 7 bases respectively, with 12 bases between them. This CDR3 is 14 amino acids long. Germline loops: CDR1 SGHRS, CDR2 YFSETQ. The CDR3 DNA reads as TGCGCCAGCAGCTTGCTGAGTGTTAGTAATGAGCAGTTCTTC. It is translated as CASSLLSVSNEQFF.

The V gene is TRBV6-5, the J gene TRBJ2-7, with D possibly being TRBD1 (6 bases). The V gene's germline CDR1 is MNHEY and CDR2 SVGAGI. V lost 5 bases, J lost 4 bases, and 18 bases lay in between. The CDR3 extends over 15 amino acids. The chain's CDR3 is CASSPQPRGFYEQYF. In nucleotides, the CDR3 is TGTGCCAGCAGTCCACAACCCAGGGGCTTTTACGAGCAGTACTTC.